This paragraph reports one T cell receptor beta chain. The entry originates in a study of blood T cell repertoires in COVID-19. CDR1 and CDR2 (germline): MNHEY, SVGAGI. Trimming pared 4 bases from V and 0 bases from J, leaving 10 bases between. The CDR3 sequence is 14 residues long. The data were produced by immunoSEQ multiplex PCR, yet TCRdb's version contains in-frame clones alone and is incomplete. The sample has some 160,000 clones, around 84% seen once; the top ten hold over 2%. The specimen was peripheral blood. This receptor was taken from an elderly woman with COVID-19, enrolled during active disease. The gene calls are TRBV6-5 and TRBJ2-7; no clear D. Here the CDR3 DNA reads TGTGCCAGCAGTTCAGGATACGGCTCCTACGAGCAGTACTTC. Residues: CASSSGYGSYEQYF.